This TCR beta chain was identified in a study of shared clonotypes between healthy human individuals. Looked up from germline, CDR1 is LNHNV and CDR2 is YYDKDF (reference sequence). V was cut by 4 bases and J by 3 bases, with 16 bases left in between. The CDR3 sequence is 15 residues long. A single count supports this clone. Its specificity is not known. The sorted-subset replicate PCRs were given 150 to 200 ng DNA, which is 27,000 or so T cell genomes. Using immunoSEQ multiplex PCR, the repertoire was profiled, and TCRdb retains in-frame clones only, with some absent. Of hundreds of thousands of clones listed, 90% to 95% were seen once; the top ten hold around 24%. General study findings and limits: How much donors shared clonotypes was expected to be affected by sequencing depth.

Naive CD8 cells were CD45RO-negative, positively selected for CCR7, excluding terminally differentiated effector memory CD45RA+ cells. The rearrangement joins TRBV15 to TRBJ2-7; perhaps TRBD2 as D (7 bases). The sequencing input was naive CD8+ T cells sorted from blood. The TCR was taken from a man younger than 40 in good health. The CDR3 DNA reads TGTGCCACCAGCATTTCGTGGGAGGGGGACTACGAGCAGTACTTC. Its protein is CATSISWEGDYEQYF.